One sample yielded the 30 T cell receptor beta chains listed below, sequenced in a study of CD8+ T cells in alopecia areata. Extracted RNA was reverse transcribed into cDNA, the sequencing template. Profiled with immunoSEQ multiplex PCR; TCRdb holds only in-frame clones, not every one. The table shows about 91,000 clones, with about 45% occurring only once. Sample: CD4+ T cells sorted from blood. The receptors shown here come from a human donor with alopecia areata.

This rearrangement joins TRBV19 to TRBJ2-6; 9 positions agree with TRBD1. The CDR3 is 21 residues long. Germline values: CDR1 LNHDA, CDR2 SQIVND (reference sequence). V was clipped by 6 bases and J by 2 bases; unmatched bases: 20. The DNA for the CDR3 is TGTGCCAGTAGGAAGATGCTCGTCCCGGGACAGGGTGCCACTGGGGCCAACGTCCTGACTTTC. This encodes CASRKMLVPGQGATGANVLTF.

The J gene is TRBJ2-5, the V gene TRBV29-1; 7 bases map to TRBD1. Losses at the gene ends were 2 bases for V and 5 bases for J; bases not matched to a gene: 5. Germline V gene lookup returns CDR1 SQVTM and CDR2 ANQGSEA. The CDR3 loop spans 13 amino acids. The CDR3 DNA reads TGCAGCGTTGAATACACAGGGGACGAGACCCAGTACTTC. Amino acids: CSVEYTGDETQYF.

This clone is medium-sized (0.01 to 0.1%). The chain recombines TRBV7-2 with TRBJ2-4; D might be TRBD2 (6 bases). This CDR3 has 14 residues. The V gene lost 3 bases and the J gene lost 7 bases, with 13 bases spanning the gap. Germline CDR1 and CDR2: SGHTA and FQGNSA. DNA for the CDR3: TGTGCCAGCAGCTTCGCTGGGAGGTTGAACATTCAGTACTTC. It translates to CASSFAGRLNIQYF.

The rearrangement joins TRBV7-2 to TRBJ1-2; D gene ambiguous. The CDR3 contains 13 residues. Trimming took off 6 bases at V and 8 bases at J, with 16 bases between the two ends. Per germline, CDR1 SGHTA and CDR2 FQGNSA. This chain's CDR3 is CASSFLDRQGYTF. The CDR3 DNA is TGTGCCAGCAGTTTTCTTGACCGTCAGGGCTACACCTTC. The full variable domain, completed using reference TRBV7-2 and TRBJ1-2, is GAGVSQSPSNKVTEKGKDVELRCDPISGHTALYWYRQSLGQGLEFLIYFQGNSAPDKSGLPSDRFSAERTGGSVSTLTIQRTQQEDSAVYLCASSFLDRQGYTFGSGTRLTVV.

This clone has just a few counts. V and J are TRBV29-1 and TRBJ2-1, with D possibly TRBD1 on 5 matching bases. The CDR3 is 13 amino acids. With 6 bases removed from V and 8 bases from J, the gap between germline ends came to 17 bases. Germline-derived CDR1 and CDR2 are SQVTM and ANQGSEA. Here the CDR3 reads CSVGQIQGDEQFF. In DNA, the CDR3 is TGCAGCGTCGGCCAGATTCAGGGCGATGAGCAGTTCTTC.

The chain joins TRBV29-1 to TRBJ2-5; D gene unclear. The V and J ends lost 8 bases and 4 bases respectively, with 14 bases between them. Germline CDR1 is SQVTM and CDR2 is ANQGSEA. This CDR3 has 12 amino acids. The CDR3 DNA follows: TGCAGCTTCATTCCCCCCGGAGAGACCCAGTACTTC. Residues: CSFIPPGETQYF.

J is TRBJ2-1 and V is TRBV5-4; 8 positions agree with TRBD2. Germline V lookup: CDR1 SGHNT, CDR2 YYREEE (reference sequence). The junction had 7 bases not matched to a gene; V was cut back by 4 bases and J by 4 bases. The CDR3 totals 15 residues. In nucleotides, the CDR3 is TGTGCCAGCAGCACTTTAGCGGGGAGTTACAATGAGCAGTTCTTC. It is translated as CASSTLAGSYNEQFF.

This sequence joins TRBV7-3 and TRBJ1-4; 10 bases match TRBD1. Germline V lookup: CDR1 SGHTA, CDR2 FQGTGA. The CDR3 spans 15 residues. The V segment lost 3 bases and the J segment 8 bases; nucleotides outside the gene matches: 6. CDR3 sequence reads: CASSFRDRGREKLFF. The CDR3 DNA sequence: TGTGCCAGCAGCTTCAGAGACAGGGGGCGAGAAAAACTGTTTTTT.

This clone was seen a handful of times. This CDR3 reads CSVARLAGQETQYF. The DNA for the CDR3 is TGCAGCGTCGCAAGACTAGCGGGACAAGAGACCCAGTACTTC. This chain links TRBV29-1 with TRBJ2-5; 11 bases fit TRBD2. CDR1 SQVTM and CDR2 ANQGSEA come from the germline V gene. The CDR3 has 14 residues. Trimming at V came to 6 bases and at J to 2 bases, leaving 5 bases not matched to a gene.

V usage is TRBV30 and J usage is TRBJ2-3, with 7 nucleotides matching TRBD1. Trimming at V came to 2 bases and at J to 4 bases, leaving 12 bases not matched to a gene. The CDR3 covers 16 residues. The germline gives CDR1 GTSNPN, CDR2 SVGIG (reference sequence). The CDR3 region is CAWSKGARGSADTQYF. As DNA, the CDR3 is TGTGCCTGGAGTAAGGGGGCTAGGGGTAGCGCAGATACGCAGTATTTT. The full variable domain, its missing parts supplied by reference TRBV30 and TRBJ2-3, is SQTIHQWPATLVQPVGSPLSLECTVEGTSNPNLYWYRQAAGRGLQLLFYSVGIGQISSEVPQNLSASRPQDRQFILSSKKLLLSDSGFYLCAWSKGARGSADTQYFGPGTRLTVL.

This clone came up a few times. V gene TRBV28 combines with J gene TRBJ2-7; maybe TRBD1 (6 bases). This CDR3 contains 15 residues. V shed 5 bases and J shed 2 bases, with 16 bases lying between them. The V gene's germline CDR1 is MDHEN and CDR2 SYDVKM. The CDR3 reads CASSHRVRGTYEQYF. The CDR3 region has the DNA TGTGCCAGCAGTCACAGGGTCCGGGGTACCTACGAGCAGTACTTC.

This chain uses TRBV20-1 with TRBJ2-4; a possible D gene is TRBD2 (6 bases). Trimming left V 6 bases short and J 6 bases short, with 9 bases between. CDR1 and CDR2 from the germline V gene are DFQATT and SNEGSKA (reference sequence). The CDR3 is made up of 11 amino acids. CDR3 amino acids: CSARRANIQYF. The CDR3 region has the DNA TGCAGTGCGAGGAGGGCAAACATTCAGTACTTC.

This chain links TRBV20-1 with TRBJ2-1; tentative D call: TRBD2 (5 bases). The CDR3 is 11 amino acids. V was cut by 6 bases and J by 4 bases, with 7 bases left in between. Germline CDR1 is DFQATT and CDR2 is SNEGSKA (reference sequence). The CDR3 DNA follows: TGCAGTGCCGGGATGTACAATGAGCAGTTCTTC. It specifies CSAGMYNEQFF.

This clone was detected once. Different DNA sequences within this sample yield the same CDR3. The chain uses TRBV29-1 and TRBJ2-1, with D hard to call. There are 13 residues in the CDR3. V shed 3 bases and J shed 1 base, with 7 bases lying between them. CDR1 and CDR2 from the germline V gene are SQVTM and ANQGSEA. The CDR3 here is CSVEGSSYNEQFF. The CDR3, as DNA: TGCAGCGTTGAGGGGTCATCCTACAATGAGCAGTTCTTC.

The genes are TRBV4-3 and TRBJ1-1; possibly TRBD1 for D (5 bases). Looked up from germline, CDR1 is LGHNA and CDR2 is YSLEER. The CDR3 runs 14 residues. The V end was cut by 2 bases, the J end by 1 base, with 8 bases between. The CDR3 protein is CASSQTDRNTEAFF. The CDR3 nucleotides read TGCGCCAGCAGCCAAACCGACAGGAACACTGAAGCTTTCTTT.

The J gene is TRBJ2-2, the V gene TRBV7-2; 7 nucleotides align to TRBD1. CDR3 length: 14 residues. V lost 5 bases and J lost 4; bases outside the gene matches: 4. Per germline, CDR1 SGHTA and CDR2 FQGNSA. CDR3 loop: CASSHRQGTGELFF. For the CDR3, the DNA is TGTGCCAGCAGCCATCGACAGGGCACCGGGGAGCTGTTTTTT.

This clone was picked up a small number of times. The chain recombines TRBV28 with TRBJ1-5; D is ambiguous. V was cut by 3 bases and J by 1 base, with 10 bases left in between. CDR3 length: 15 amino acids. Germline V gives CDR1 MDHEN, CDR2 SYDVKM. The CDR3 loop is CASSFEQGSNQPQHF. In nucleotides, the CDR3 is TGTGCCAGCAGTTTTGAACAAGGGAGCAATCAGCCCCAGCATTTT. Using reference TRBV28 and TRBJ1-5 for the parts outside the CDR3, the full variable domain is DVKVTQSSRYLVKRTGEKVFLECVQDMDHENMFWYRQDPGLGLRLIYFSYDVKMKEKGDIPEGYSVSREKKERFSLILESASTNQTSMYLCASSFEQGSNQPQHFGDGTRLSIL.

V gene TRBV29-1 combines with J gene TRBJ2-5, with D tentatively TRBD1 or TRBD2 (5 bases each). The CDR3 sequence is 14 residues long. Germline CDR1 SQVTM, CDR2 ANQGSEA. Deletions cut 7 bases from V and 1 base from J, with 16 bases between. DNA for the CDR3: TGCAGCGCCGGAGTATGGGGGTCCCAAGAGACCCAGTACTTC. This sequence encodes CSAGVWGSQETQYF.

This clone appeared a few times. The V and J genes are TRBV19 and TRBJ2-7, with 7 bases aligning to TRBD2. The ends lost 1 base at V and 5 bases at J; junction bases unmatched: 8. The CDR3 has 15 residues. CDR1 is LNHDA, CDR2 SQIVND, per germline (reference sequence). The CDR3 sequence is CASSIGEGTGDEQYF. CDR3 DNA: TGTGCCAGTAGTATAGGGGAGGGAACCGGCGACGAGCAGTACTTC.

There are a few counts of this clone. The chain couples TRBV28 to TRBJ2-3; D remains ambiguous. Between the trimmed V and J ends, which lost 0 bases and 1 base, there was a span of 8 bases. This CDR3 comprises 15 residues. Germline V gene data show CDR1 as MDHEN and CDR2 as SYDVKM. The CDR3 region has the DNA TGTGCCAGCAGTTTATGGTACTTAGGCACAGATACGCAGTATTTT. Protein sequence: CASSLWYLGTDTQYF.

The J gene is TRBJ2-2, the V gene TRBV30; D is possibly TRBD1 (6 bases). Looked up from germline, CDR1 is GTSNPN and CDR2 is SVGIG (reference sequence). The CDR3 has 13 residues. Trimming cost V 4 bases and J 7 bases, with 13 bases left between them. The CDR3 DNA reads TGTGCCTGGACCCAAAACAGGGACGGGGAGCTGTTTTTT. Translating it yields CAWTQNRDGELFF.

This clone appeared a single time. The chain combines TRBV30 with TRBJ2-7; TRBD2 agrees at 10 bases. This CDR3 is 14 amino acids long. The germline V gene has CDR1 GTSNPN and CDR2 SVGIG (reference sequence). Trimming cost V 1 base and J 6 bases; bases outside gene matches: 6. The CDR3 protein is CAWSGAGGLLEQYF. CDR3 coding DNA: TGTGCCTGGAGTGGAGCGGGAGGGCTGCTCGAGCAGTACTTC.

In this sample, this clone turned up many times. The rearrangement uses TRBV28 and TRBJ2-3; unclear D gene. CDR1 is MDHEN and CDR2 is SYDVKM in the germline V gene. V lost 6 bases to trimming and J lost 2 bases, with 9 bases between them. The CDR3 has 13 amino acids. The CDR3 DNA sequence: TGTGCCAGCAGGGACCTCGTCACAGATACGCAGTATTTT. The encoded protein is CASRDLVTDTQYF. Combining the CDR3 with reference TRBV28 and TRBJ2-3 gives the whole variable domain DVKVTQSSRYLVKRTGEKVFLECVQDMDHENMFWYRQDPGLGLRLIYFSYDVKMKEKGDIPEGYSVSREKKERFSLILESASTNQTSMYLCASRDLVTDTQYFGPGTRLTVL.

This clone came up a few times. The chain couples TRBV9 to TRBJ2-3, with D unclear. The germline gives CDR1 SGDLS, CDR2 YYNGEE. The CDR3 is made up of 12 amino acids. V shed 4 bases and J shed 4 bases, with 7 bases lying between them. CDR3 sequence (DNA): TGTGCCAGCAGCCCCTACCCAGATACGCAGTATTTT. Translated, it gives CASSPYPDTQYF.

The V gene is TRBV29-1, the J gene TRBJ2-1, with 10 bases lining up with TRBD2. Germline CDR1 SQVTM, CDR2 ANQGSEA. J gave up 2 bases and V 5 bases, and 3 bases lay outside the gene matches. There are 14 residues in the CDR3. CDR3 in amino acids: CSVCLAGAYNEQFF. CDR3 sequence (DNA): TGCAGCGTTTGTCTAGCGGGGGCCTACAATGAGCAGTTCTTC.

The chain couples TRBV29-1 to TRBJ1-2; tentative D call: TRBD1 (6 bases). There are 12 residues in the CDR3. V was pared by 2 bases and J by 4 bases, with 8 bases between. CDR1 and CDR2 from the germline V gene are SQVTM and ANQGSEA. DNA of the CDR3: TGCAGCGTTGAAACAGGGATCTATGGCTACACCTTC. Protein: CSVETGIYGYTF.

This chain's CDR3 is CASIDQETQYF. In DNA form, the CDR3 reads TGTGCCAGCATTGACCAAGAGACCCAGTACTTC. This sequence joins TRBV2 and TRBJ2-5; D not resolved. This CDR3 contains 11 residues. CDR1 is SNHLY, CDR2 FYNNEI, per germline. Trimming cost V 7 bases and J 0 bases, with 3 bases left between them.

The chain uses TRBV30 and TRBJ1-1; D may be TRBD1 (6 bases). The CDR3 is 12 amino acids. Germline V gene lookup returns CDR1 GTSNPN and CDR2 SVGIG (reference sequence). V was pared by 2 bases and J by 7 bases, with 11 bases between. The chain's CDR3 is CAWSQDRIEAFF. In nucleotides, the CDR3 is TGTGCCTGGAGTCAAGACAGGATTGAAGCTTTCTTT.

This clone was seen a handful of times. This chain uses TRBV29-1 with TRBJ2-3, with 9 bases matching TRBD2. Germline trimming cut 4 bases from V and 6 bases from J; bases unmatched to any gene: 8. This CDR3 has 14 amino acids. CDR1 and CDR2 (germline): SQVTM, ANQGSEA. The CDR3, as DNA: TGCAGCGTTGTATCAGCGGGAGGCGCTGATACGCAGTATTTT. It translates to CSVVSAGGADTQYF.

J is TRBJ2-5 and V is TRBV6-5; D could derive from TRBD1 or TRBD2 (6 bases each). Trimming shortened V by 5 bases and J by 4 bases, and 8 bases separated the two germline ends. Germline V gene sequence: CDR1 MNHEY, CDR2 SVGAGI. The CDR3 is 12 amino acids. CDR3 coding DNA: TGTGCCAGCAGTAAGGGGGGAGAGACCCAGTACTTC. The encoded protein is CASSKGGETQYF.